These 7 T cell receptor beta chains originate from one sample sequenced in a study of T-cell reconstitution after alpha-beta-depleted transplantation in children. Unique molecular identifiers were used to barcode this TCRbeta library. TCRdb reprocessed the PCR reads with MiXCR, giving one entry per CDR3 protein. The sample records about 980,000 distinct CDR3 sequences, about 31% being singletons. The specimen was PBMCs, mostly from graft donor cells, collected 360 days after TCRalphabeta/CD19-depleted stem cell transplant. The receptors were sampled from a boy under two years old who had a stem cell transplant for SCID, so the T cells may come from the graft donor.

The chain recombines TRBV5-1 with TRBJ2-1, with 8 bases identical to TRBD2. There are 12 residues in the CDR3. CDR1 and CDR2 (germline): SGHRS, YFSETQ. Written as DNA, the CDR3 is TGCGCTTCACGGGGGGGAGTCCATGAGCAGTTCTTC. It yields the protein CASRGGVHEQFF.

In DNA form, the CDR3 reads TGTGCCAGCAGTTTACCCCCAGGCTACGAGCAGTACTTC. It specifies CASSLPPGYEQYF. The genes are TRBV12-3 or TRBV12-4 and TRBJ2-7, with D unresolved. Trimming removed 2 bases from V and 3 bases from J, with 8 bases in between. This CDR3 has 13 amino acids.

The chain has TRBV5-1 and TRBJ1-6, with 9 bases lining up with TRBD1. V shed 0 bases and J 18 bases; nucleotides not matched to a gene: 10. This CDR3 is built from 14 residues. Germline V lookup: CDR1 SGHRS, CDR2 YFSETQ. CDR3 in amino acids: CASSLAGPQGATHF. The CDR3 nucleotides read TGCGCCAGCAGCTTGGCCGGACCACAGGGGGCAACCCACTTT.

This clonotype turned up a few times. The V and J genes are TRBV29-1 and TRBJ2-3; 9 bases agree with TRBD1. After removal of 8 bases from V and 2 bases from J, the junction contained 11 bases not matched to a gene. The CDR3 is made up of 15 amino acids. The germline gives CDR1 SQVTM, CDR2 ANQGSEA. The CDR3 region has the DNA TGCAGCCTCTTGAAGGGGACAGGGTCCACAGATACGCAGTATTTT. It translates to CSLLKGTGSTDTQYF.

The genes are TRBV6-2 or TRBV6-3 and TRBJ1-5; D is uncertain. The ends were cut back, 2 bases at V and 1 base at J, with 6 bases in the middle. The CDR3 sequence is 14 residues long. The germline CDR1 and CDR2 sequences are MNHEY and SVGEGT. CDR3 nucleotides: TGTGCCAGCAGTTACGGCACCAGCAATCAGCCCCAGCATTTT. Its translation: CASSYGTSNQPQHF.

V and J are TRBV5-1 and TRBJ2-1; D may correspond to TRBD1 or TRBD2 (5 bases each). Germline CDR1 SGHRS, CDR2 YFSETQ. V lost 0 bases, J lost 4 bases, and 11 bases lay in between. The length of the CDR3 is 15 residues. The CDR3: CASSLDGDPYNEQFF. For the CDR3, the DNA is TGCGCCAGCAGCTTGGACGGGGACCCTTACAATGAGCAGTTCTTC.

As regards this clonotype: A single base separates this from a much larger clone, so it may be a read error. The J gene is TRBJ2-1, the V gene TRBV20-1; D remains ambiguous. The germline CDR1 and CDR2 sequences are DFQATT and SNEGSKA (reference sequence). The CDR3 spans 16 residues. The CDR3 DNA reads TGCAGTGCTAGAGGTGCATTAGGCCCCTTATACAATGAGGAGTTCTTC. Translation gives CSARGALGPLYNEEFF.